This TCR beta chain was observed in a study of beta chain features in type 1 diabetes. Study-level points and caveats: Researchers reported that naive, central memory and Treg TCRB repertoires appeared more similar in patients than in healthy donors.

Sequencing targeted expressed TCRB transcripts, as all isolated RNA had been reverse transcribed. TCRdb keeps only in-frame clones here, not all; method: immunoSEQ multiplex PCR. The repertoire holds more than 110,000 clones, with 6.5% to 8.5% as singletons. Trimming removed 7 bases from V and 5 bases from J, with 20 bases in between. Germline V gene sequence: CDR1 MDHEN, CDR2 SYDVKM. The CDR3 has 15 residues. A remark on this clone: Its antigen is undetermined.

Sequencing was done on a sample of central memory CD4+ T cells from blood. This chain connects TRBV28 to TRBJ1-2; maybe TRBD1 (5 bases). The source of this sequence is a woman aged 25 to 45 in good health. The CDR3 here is CASTPSRGFSYGYTF. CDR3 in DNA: TGTGCCAGCACCCCGTCTAGGGGCTTTAGTTATGGCTACACCTTC.